The 20 T cell receptor beta chains below all came from one sample that was sequenced in a study of shared clonotypes between healthy human individuals. Sequenced by immunoSEQ multiplex PCR; TCRdb stores in-frame clones only, minus some. This table holds some 2,000,000 clones, 90% to 97% found once. The sequenced sample was naive CD4+ T cells sorted from blood. This sample's subset: CD45RA+ positively selected. These receptors came from a man younger than 35 in good health.

The V call is TRBV27, the J call TRBJ1-1; 8 nucleotides agree with TRBD1. Germline lookup yields CDR1 MNHEY and CDR2 SMNVEV (reference sequence). This CDR3 region has 18 residues. With V trimmed by 2 bases and J by 4 bases, 15 bases remained unmatched. This CDR3 is CASSLTPARGHRGTEAFF. CDR3 bases: TGTGCCAGCAGTTTAACCCCGGCCAGGGGGCACCGAGGCACTGAAGCTTTCTTT.

This clone showed up just a few times. The chain has TRBV5-1 and TRBJ2-1, with D unclear. The CDR3 is 11 residues long. Trimming removed 4 bases at V and 9 bases at J, with 8 bases between. The germline CDR1 and CDR2 sequences are SGHRS and YFSETQ. As DNA, the CDR3 is TGCGCCAGCAGCATGGTCGGTGAGCAGTTCTTC. It yields the protein CASSMVGEQFF.

The V call is TRBV7-2, the J call TRBJ2-1; D is undetermined. Trimming removed 0 bases from V and 6 bases from J, with 6 bases in between. Germline V gene sequence: CDR1 SGHTA, CDR2 FQGNSA. The CDR3 extends over 13 amino acids. CDR3: CASSLAHSNEQFF. As DNA, the CDR3 is TGTGCCAGCAGCTTAGCGCACAGCAATGAGCAGTTCTTC.

J is TRBJ2-3 and V is TRBV6-5, with TRBD1 identical over 8 bases. J gave up 0 bases and V 6 bases, and 2 bases lay outside the gene matches. This CDR3 is 14 amino acids long. Per germline, CDR1 MNHEY and CDR2 SVGAGI. CDR3 sequence: CASRQGGSTDTQYF. CDR3 nucleotides: TGTGCCAGCAGACAGGGGGGAAGCACAGATACGCAGTATTTT.

The V gene is TRBV5-4, the J gene TRBJ2-5; the D call may be TRBD1 or TRBD2 (5 bases each). Deletions cut 4 bases from V and 1 base from J, with 11 bases between. CDR1 SGHNT and CDR2 YYREEE come from the germline V gene (reference sequence). There are 14 residues in the CDR3. CDR3 nucleotide sequence: TGTGCCAGCAGCACCGGGACGGTCCAAGAGACCCAGTACTTC. It specifies CASSTGTVQETQYF.

V is TRBV10-3 and J is TRBJ2-7; D may be TRBD2 (6 bases). Germline CDR1 reads ENHRY; CDR2 reads SYGVKD. V was clipped by 10 bases and J by 0 bases, with 16 bases between them. There are 14 residues in the CDR3. Here the CDR3 DNA reads TGTGCCAATCGGGCGGGACCCAGCTCCTACGAGCAGTACTTC. This sequence encodes CANRAGPSSYEQYF.

The DNA for the CDR3 is TGTGCCAGCAGCCGGCAAGGAGAGCGCCCGAACACCGGGGAGCTGTTTTTT. Protein sequence: CASSRQGERPNTGELFF. The chain employs TRBV7-2 and TRBJ2-2; D is uncertain. Germline V lookup: CDR1 SGHTA, CDR2 FQGNSA. Trimming removed 5 bases from V and 0 bases from J, with 16 bases in between. CDR3 length equals 17 residues.

The chain employs TRBV5-6 and TRBJ2-1; 8 positions match TRBD1. J was trimmed by 9 bases and V by 0 bases; bases with no gene match: 5. Germline CDR1 is SGHDT and CDR2 is YYEEEE. The length of the CDR3 is 14 residues. The CDR3 DNA sequence: TGTGCCAGCAGCTTGGTGTCAGGGGGCGGTGAGCAGTTCTTC. Protein sequence: CASSLVSGGGEQFF.

Worth noting for this clone: This CDR3 is also generated by other DNA sequences in the sample. V gene TRBV2 combines with J gene TRBJ2-7, with D possibly matching TRBD1 (5 bases). CDR1 is SNHLY, CDR2 FYNNEI, per germline. V shed 4 bases and J shed 3 bases, with 10 bases lying between them. CDR3 length: 13 residues. CDR3 protein: CASSVGQGYEQYF. CDR3 DNA sequence: TGTGCCAGCAGTGTTGGGCAGGGCTACGAGCAGTACTTC.

The J gene is TRBJ1-1, the V gene TRBV7-9; D uncertain. CDR1 is SEHNR, CDR2 FQNEAQ, per germline (reference sequence). The length of the CDR3 is 16 residues. Deletions cut 5 bases from V and 1 base from J, with 17 bases between. Here the CDR3 reads CASSIERVRGNTEAFF. CDR3 sequence (DNA): TGTGCCAGCAGCATTGAACGGGTCAGAGGGAACACTGAAGCTTTCTTT.

CDR3 loop: CASSPERRAGATGNTIYF. In nucleotides, the CDR3 is TGTGCCAGCAGCCCAGAGAGGCGGGCTGGGGCGACTGGAAACACCATATATTTT. The chain couples TRBV7-9 to TRBJ1-3, with a weak D call TRBD1 (5 bases). The CDR3 spans 18 residues. Germline CDR1 is SEHNR and CDR2 is FQNEAQ (reference sequence). V was trimmed by 5 bases and J by 2 bases, leaving 22 bases between them.

The chain combines TRBV29-1 with TRBJ2-2; 8 bases fit TRBD1. V lost 4 bases to trimming and J lost 5 bases; unmatched junction nucleotides: 6. CDR1 is SQVTM and CDR2 is ANQGSEA in the germline V gene. The CDR3 is made up of 14 amino acids. CDR3 region: CSVGTGGNTGELFF. The CDR3 DNA sequence: TGCAGCGTTGGAACAGGGGGTAATACCGGGGAGCTGTTTTTT.

The DNA of the CDR3 is TGCGCCAGCAGCCCACGTTCAGGCTTGAACACTGAAGCTTTCTTT. This codes for CASSPRSGLNTEAFF. This sequence joins TRBV5-1 and TRBJ1-1; D is undetermined. The V gene lost 4 bases and the J gene lost 0 bases, with 13 bases spanning the gap. There are 15 residues in the CDR3. Germline V gene data show CDR1 as SGHRS and CDR2 as YFSETQ.

CDR3 sequence (DNA): TGTGCCAGCAGTTCCCGTCGGGGGGCGCAGGTCCACGAGCAGTACTTC. Translation gives CASSSRRGAQVHEQYF. The chain uses TRBV6-5 and TRBJ2-5; D possibly corresponds to TRBD2 (7 bases). The J call is doubtful: the DNA matches TRBJ2-7 better. Germline lookup yields CDR1 MNHEY and CDR2 SVGAGI. CDR3 length: 16 residues.

V and J are TRBV28 and TRBJ1-4; D remains ambiguous. V was trimmed by 7 bases and J by 6 bases, leaving 15 bases between them. The CDR3 extends over 14 amino acids. Germline-derived CDR1 and CDR2 are MDHEN and SYDVKM. The DNA for the CDR3 is TGTGCCAGCAACCCATGGGCCAAAGATGAAAAACTGTTTTTT. As protein: CASNPWAKDEKLFF.

The table lists this clone with a count of one. The chain is built from TRBV30 and TRBJ1-2; 9 bases line up with TRBD1. From germline, CDR1 is GTSNPN and CDR2 SVGIG (reference sequence). With 3 bases clipped from V and 8 bases from J, the junction kept 7 bases outside the gene matches. CDR3 length equals 13 residues. The CDR3 DNA is TGTGCCTGGAGCGGGACAGGGTTTAACGGCTACACCTTC. The encoded protein is CAWSGTGFNGYTF.

The rearrangement links TRBV29-1 to TRBJ2-7; possible D gene TRBD1, 6 bases. The V gene's germline CDR1 is SQVTM and CDR2 ANQGSEA. The CDR3 is made up of 13 amino acids. Trimming took off 4 bases at V and 2 bases at J, with 12 bases between the two ends. The CDR3, as DNA: TGCAGCGTTGTGTGGCAGGGGACCTACGAGCAGTACTTC. Its protein product is CSVVWQGTYEQYF.

The rearrangement joins TRBV6-1 to TRBJ2-1, with D tentatively TRBD2 (5 bases). Trimming removed 2 bases from V and 1 base from J, with 15 bases in between. Looked up from germline, CDR1 is MNHNS and CDR2 is SASEGT. The CDR3 is 17 amino acids. DNA of the CDR3: TGTGCCAGCAGTGAACTAGGAGGAAAGAAATCCTACAATGAGCAGTTCTTC. This codes for CASSELGGKKSYNEQFF.

The chain combines TRBV4-2 with TRBJ2-1; 9 positions match TRBD1. Trimming at V came to 0 bases and at J to 4 bases, leaving 7 bases not matched to a gene. Germline loops: CDR1 LGHNA, CDR2 YNFKEQ. CDR3 length: 17 residues. The CDR3 region is CASSQELGTGRYNEQFF. Here the CDR3 DNA reads TGTGCCAGCAGCCAAGAGCTAGGGACAGGGAGATACAATGAGCAGTTCTTC.

The chain couples TRBV15 to TRBJ2-4; D may be TRBD2 (7 bases). Trimming cost V 3 bases and J 2 bases, with 11 bases left between them. Looked up from germline, CDR1 is LNHNV and CDR2 is YYDKDF (reference sequence). This CDR3 comprises 15 residues. This chain's CDR3 is CATSSGGLSKNIQYF. The CDR3 DNA follows: TGTGCCACCAGCAGCGGGGGGCTATCCAAAAACATTCAGTACTTC.